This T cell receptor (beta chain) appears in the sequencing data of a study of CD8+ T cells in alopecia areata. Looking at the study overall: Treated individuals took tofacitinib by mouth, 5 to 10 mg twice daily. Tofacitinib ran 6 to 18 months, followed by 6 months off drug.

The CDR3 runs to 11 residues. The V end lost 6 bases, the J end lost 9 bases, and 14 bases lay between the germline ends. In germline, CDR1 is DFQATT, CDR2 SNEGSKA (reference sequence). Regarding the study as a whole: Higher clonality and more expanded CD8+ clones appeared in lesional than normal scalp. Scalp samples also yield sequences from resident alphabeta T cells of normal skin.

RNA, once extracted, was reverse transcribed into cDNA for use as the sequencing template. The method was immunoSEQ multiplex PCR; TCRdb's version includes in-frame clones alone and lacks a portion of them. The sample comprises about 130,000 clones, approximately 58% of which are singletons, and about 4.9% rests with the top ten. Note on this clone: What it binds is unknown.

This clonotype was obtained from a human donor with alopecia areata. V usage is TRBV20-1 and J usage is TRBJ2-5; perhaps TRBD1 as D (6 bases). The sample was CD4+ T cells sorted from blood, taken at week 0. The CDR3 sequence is CSAGAKGAQYF. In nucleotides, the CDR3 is TGCAGTGCGGGAGCTAAGGGGGCCCAGTACTTC.